The clone carrying this T cell receptor (beta chain) was detected only a few times. Its antigen is unidentified. The data were obtained in a study of T-cell reconstitution after alpha-beta-depleted transplantation in children. Study-wide results and caveats: TCRbeta diversity was high at day 60 in some patients (a result of surviving recipient T cells and thymic progenitors). At the one-year point after transplant, T-cell counts and TCRbeta diversity were found to come mostly from T cells that had been newly produced. Alpha-beta T cells about two months after transplant reportedly derived from several hundred expanded graft clones.

Library preparation (for TCRbeta) was performed with unique molecular identifiers. TCRdb reprocessed the PCR reads via MiXCR and lists one record per CDR3 protein. The profile shows hundreds of thousands of distinct CDR3 sequences, approximately 12% of them singletons. Germline V CDR1 and CDR2: MNHEY, SMNVEV (reference sequence). This CDR3 is built from 16 residues. Losses at the gene ends were 0 bases for V and 7 bases for J; bases not matched to a gene: 12. The rearrangement uses TRBV27 and TRBJ2-7, with 7 bases aligning to TRBD1. This clonotype was sampled from a male patient under 18 who had a stem cell transplant for acute myeloid leukemia, so the T cells may come from the graft donor. This specimen was PBMCs, mostly from graft donor cells, taken 360 days after TCRalphabeta/CD19-depleted stem cell transplant. The CDR3 sequence is CASSLSYWGQREEQYF. CDR3 DNA: TGTGCCAGCAGTTTATCGTATTGGGGACAGAGGGAAGAGCAGTACTTC.